Listed below are T cell receptor beta chains from one sample, sequenced in a study of T cell repertoires in cytomegalovirus infection. TCRdb re-called the reads with MiXCR, one entry per CDR3 protein. The data contain about 260,000 distinct CDR3 sequences, roughly an eighth of them singletons. The sequenced material came from PBMCs. Source of these receptors: a human donor in good health (CMV status not recorded). Some clones in this sample may be carry-over from other donors' samples. Both conserved end residues are part of each CDR3. A D gene is named only where the DNA matches it firmly. Size is stated for part of the rows, as once, few or many counts, or as a class when the clone is expanded.

NA | NA | TRBJ2-3 | TRBV29-1 | TGCAGCTCGGCAAAGGGGCCCAACACAGATACGCAGTATTTT | CSSAKGPNTDTQYF
many | NA | TRBJ2-7 | TRBV5-6 | TGTGCCAGCAGCTTGCTTTACTCCTACGAGCAGTACTTC | CASSLLYSYEQYF
once | NA | TRBJ2-7 | TRBV27 | TGTGCCAGCAGTATGGGCTACTCCTACGAGCAGTACTTC | CASSMGYSYEQYF
few | NA | TRBJ1-2 | TRBV2 | TGTGCCAGCAGCCCCGAATCGGGCTATGGCTACACCTTC | CASSPESGYGYTF
many | TRBD2 | TRBJ2-1 | TRBV28 | TGTGCCAGCAGTTTGCAACTCTCCGGGACTAGCGGTGGGAATGAGCAGTTCTTC | CASSLQLSGTSGGNEQFF
NA | NA | TRBJ2-1 | TRBV7-3 | TGTGCCAGCAGCCTAGGGGGGGGTGGGAATGAGCGGTTCTTC | CASSLGGGGNERFF
NA | NA | TRBJ1-1 | TRBV7-3 | TGTGCCAGCAGCTTAACGACTCAGGGGTGGGGCACTGAAGCTTTCTTT | CASSLTTQGWGTEAFF
few | TRBD2 | TRBJ2-3 | TRBV7-2 | TGTGCCAGCAGCTACGATAGGCGGGGGGCCTCAGATACGCAGTATTTT | CASSYDRRGASDTQYF
NA | NA | TRBJ1-2 | TRBV12-3/TRBV12-4 | TGTGCCAGCAGCCCCTGGGTACCTAACTATGGCTACACCTTC | CASSPWVPNYGYTF
many | NA | TRBJ2-7 | TRBV6-5 | TGTGCCAGCAGTTACACGGGAAGCTCCTACGAGCAGTACTTC | CASSYTGSSYEQYF
few | TRBD1 | TRBJ1-5 | TRBV6-1 | TGTGCCAGCAGTACGGGACAGGGAAGCAATCAGCCCCAGCATTTT | CASSTGQGSNQPQHF
many | NA | TRBJ1-1 | TRBV12-3/TRBV12-4 | TGTGCCAGCAGTTTTAGCGGGAGGAACACTGAAGCTTTCTTT | CASSFSGRNTEAFF
few | NA | TRBJ2-2 | TRBV10-1 | TGCGCCAGCAGTACAGGACGAACCGGGGAGCTGTTTTTT | CASSTGRTGELFF
few | TRBD1 | TRBJ1-5 | TRBV28 | TGTGCCAGCAGTTTAATTGCCGGGACAGGGTTCCAGCCCCAGCATTTT | CASSLIAGTGFQPQHF
NA | TRBD2 | TRBJ2-5 | TRBV14 | TGTGCCAGCAGCAGGCTAGCGGACCTCCAAGAGACCCAGTACTTC | CASSRLADLQETQYF
many | NA | TRBJ2-1 | TRBV5-1 | TGCGCCAGCAGCTTGGGGGGCCGGGGCGATGAGCAGTTCTTC | CASSLGGRGDEQFF
many | TRBD2 | TRBJ2-7 | TRBV7-2 | TGTGCCTCTCGGAGGGCGGGGGACTACGAGCAGTACTTC | CASRRAGDYEQYF
few | TRBD1 | TRBJ1-1 | TRBV2 | TGTGCCAGCAACGAACCGGGACAGGGCCACACTGAAGCTTTCTTT | CASNEPGQGHTEAFF
many | TRBD2 | TRBJ2-7 | TRBV7-2 | TGTGCCAGCAGCTTACACGGGAGGAGGTACGAGCAGTACTTC | CASSLHGRRYEQYF
few | NA | TRBJ1-4 | TRBV4-1 | TGCGCCAGCAGCCAAGATCAGGGGACCCCACAGGCAACTAATGAAAAACTGTTTTTT | CASSQDQGTPQATNEKLFF
many | NA | TRBJ2-7 | TRBV12-3/TRBV12-4 | TGTGCCAGCAGTTTCGGCAGTGGGGGTTCCTACGAGCAGTACTTC | CASSFGSGGSYEQYF
few | NA | TRBJ1-2 | TRBV5-4 | TGTGCCAGCAGCTTCCCTATGCAGGGGACTGGTGGCTACACCTTC | CASSFPMQGTGGYTF
NA | TRBD1 | TRBJ1-2 | TRBV7-9 | TGTGCCAGCAGCTTACAGGGGGCAGATGGCTACACCTTC | CASSLQGADGYTF
many | NA | TRBJ2-3 | TRBV20-1 | TGCAGTGCTAGAGATGATAACACTAACACAGATACGCAGTATTTT | CSARDDNTNTDTQYF
many | NA | TRBJ1-5 | TRBV12-3/TRBV12-4 | TGTGCCAGCAGTTTTGGGGGGCGCGGAGGTCAGCCCCAGCATTTT | CASSFGGRGGQPQHF
many | TRBD2 | TRBJ2-3 | TRBV7-2 | TGTGCCAGCAGCTTAACTAGCGGGAGGACAGATACGCAGTATTTT | CASSLTSGRTDTQYF
NA | NA | TRBJ1-1 | TRBV20-1 | TGCAGTGCTAGAAATGCTAGGGATAACACTGAAGCTTTCTTT | CSARNARDNTEAFF
NA | NA | TRBJ2-3 | TRBV18 | TGTGCCAGCTCACCGCGGGTGGCAGATACGCAGTATTTT | CASSPRVADTQYF
NA | NA | TRBJ1-5 | TRBV28 | TGTGCCAGCAGTTTATTTTCTCAGCCCCAGCATTTT | CASSLFSQPQHF
many | TRBD2 | TRBJ2-1 | TRBV7-2 | TGTGCCAGCACCGGGGGGTCCTACAATGAGCAGTTCTTC | CASTGGSYNEQFF
few | NA | TRBJ1-1 | TRBV2 | TGTGCCAGCAGTGCTAGGGGACACGGCACTGAAGCTTTCTTT | CASSARGHGTEAFF
NA | TRBD1 | TRBJ1-1 | TRBV28 | TGTGCCAGCAGGTCACAGGGGGCCGGGGCGGACACTGAAGCTTTCTTT | CASRSQGAGADTEAFF
many | TRBD1 | TRBJ2-5 | TRBV29-1 | TGCAGCGTACCCGGGACAGGGGGGAACGGGGAGACCCAGTACTTC | CSVPGTGGNGETQYF
NA | NA | TRBJ1-6 | TRBV15 | TGTGCCACCAGCAGAGGACAGACCTATAATTCACCCCTCCACTTT | CATSRGQTYNSPLHF
few | NA | TRBJ2-2 | TRBV6-5 | TGTGCCAGCAGTTACGGCGCGGGGACGAACACCGGGGAGCTGTTTTTT | CASSYGAGTNTGELFF
few | NA | TRBJ2-7 | TRBV7-8 | TGTGCCAGCAGCCCAGGGCGGGACGGACACTACGAGCAGTACTTC | CASSPGRDGHYEQYF
NA | TRBD1 | TRBJ1-1 | TRBV7-9 | TGTGCCAGCAGTCTACAGGGGGCCACTGAAGCTTTCTTT | CASSLQGATEAFF
many | NA | TRBJ2-5 | TRBV7-3 | TGTGCCAGCAGCTTAAAACCCCGCATAGGGACCCAGTACTTC | CASSLKPRIGTQYF
NA | NA | TRBJ2-2 | TRBV4-3 | TGCGCCAGCAGCCAAGAAGAAGGGGTCACCGGGGAGCTGTTTTTT | CASSQEEGVTGELFF
NA | TRBD2 | TRBJ2-7 | TRBV7-2 | TGTGCCAGCCGAAGTAGCGGGGCCTCCTACGAGCAGTACTTC | CASRSSGASYEQYF
many | TRBD1 | TRBJ2-5 | TRBV7-2 | TGTGCCAGCAGCTTGAACGGACAGGGTGGGATCGAGACCCAGTACTTC | CASSLNGQGGIETQYF
few | NA | TRBJ2-7 | TRBV5-1 | TGCGCCAGCAGCTTTGACGTGACCTACGAGCAGTACTTC | CASSFDVTYEQYF
many | NA | TRBJ2-7 | TRBV7-2 | TGTGCCAGCAGCTCCGGGTCGCTGCGATCCTACGAGCAGTACTTC | CASSSGSLRSYEQYF
many | TRBD1 | TRBJ2-7 | TRBV2 | TGTGCCAGCTCGGGACAGGGGGCATATTCGGTGTACGAGCAGTACTTC | CASSGQGAYSVYEQYF
many | TRBD1 | TRBJ2-7 | TRBV5-4 | TGTGCCAGCAGCCCCGACAGGGCCCCTTCCTCCTACGAGCAGTACTTC | CASSPDRAPSSYEQYF
few | NA | TRBJ1-1 | TRBV20-1 | TGCAGTGCAAACAGCCCGAACACTGAAGCTTTCTTT | CSANSPNTEAFF
few | NA | TRBJ2-2 | TRBV29-1 | TGCAGCGTTGATTGGAGTTTTGGCACCGGGGAGCTGTTTTTT | CSVDWSFGTGELFF
many | NA | TRBJ1-6 | TRBV5-8 | TGTGCCAGCAGCGACGGGGCCGGCTCCTATAATTCACCCCTCCACTTT | CASSDGAGSYNSPLHF
many | NA | TRBJ1-6 | TRBV7-2 | TGTGCCAGCAGCTCAGACGGAGGGGTTGGGAATTCACCCCTCCACTTT | CASSSDGGVGNSPLHF
NA | TRBD1 | TRBJ2-7 | TRBV2 | TGTGCCAGCAGACGGACAGGGGATGGGGCCGAGCAGTACTTC | CASRRTGDGAEQYF
few | NA | TRBJ2-7 | TRBV7-2 | TGTGCCAGCAGCTTAGGCCGACATAGCTCCTACGAGCAGTACTTC | CASSLGRHSSYEQYF
few | TRBD2 | TRBJ2-1 | TRBV12-3/TRBV12-4 | TGTGCCAGCAGTCTACCCGGGACTAGCGGGGGCAATGAGCAGTTCTTC | CASSLPGTSGGNEQFF
many | TRBD2 | TRBJ2-7 | TRBV7-9 | TGTGCCAGCAGTGCTATCTCTAGCGGGGAGGGTTACGAGCAGTACTTC | CASSAISSGEGYEQYF
many | NA | TRBJ1-5 | TRBV28 | TGTGCCAGCGAGGGGAGAGGTTTAGTTCATCAGCCCCAGCATTTT | CASEGRGLVHQPQHF
NA | NA | TRBJ2-7 | TRBV3-1 | TGTGCCAGCACCGACGGTGGGAGCTCCTACGAGCAGTACTTC | CASTDGGSSYEQYF